These T cell receptor beta chains were read from a single sample in a study of cytomegalovirus exposure and HLA in healthy donors. TCRdb keeps only in-frame clones here, not all; method: immunoSEQ multiplex PCR. The sample's table shows approximately 30,000 clones. Sequenced material: PBMCs. All receptors come from a man aged 35-49 years in good health and CMV-seronegative. CDR3s include the opening cysteine and the closing phenylalanine or tryptophan. Each record gives: J gene, clone size, V gene, CDR3 length, D gene, CDR3 protein, CDR3 DNA. The D gene is left open where the match is weak. Size values are once, few and many counts, or a class for expanded clones, and some rows have none.

j_gene: TRBJ1-1
abundance: .
v_gene: TRBV6-6
len: 14
d_gene: .
CDR3aa: CASSNQGVNTEAFF
CDR3nt: TGTGCCAGCAGCAATCAGGGCGTGAACACTGAAGCTTTCTTT

j_gene: TRBJ2-3
abundance: .
v_gene: TRBV6-6
len: 12
d_gene: .
CDR3aa: CASAHLTDTQYF
CDR3nt: TGTGCCAGCGCGCACCTCACAGATACGCAGTATTTT

j_gene: TRBJ2-5
abundance: .
v_gene: TRBV7-7
len: 16
d_gene: TRBD2
CDR3aa: CASSLSTGGEMETQYF
CDR3nt: TGTGCCAGCAGCTTAAGTACGGGAGGAGAGATGGAGACCCAGTACTTC

j_gene: TRBJ2-7
abundance: .
v_gene: TRBV7-2
len: 15
d_gene: TRBD2
CDR3aa: CASSPTASGPYEQYF
CDR3nt: TGTGCCAGCAGCCCGACGGCTAGCGGACCCTACGAGCAGTACTTC

j_gene: TRBJ1-2
abundance: .
v_gene: TRBV6-9
len: 15
d_gene: .
CDR3aa: CASKGPISGNYGYTF
CDR3nt: TGTGCCAGCAAGGGGCCAATATCAGGGAACTATGGCTACACCTTC

j_gene: TRBJ2-1
abundance: .
v_gene: TRBV6-5
len: 14
d_gene: .
CDR3aa: CASRIGLFQNEQFF
CDR3nt: TGTGCCAGCAGGATTGGACTTTTCCAGAATGAGCAGTTCTTC

j_gene: TRBJ2-7
abundance: .
v_gene: TRBV4-2
len: 15
d_gene: TRBD2
CDR3aa: CASSPQLASIHEQYF
CDR3nt: TGTGCCAGCAGCCCGCAACTAGCGTCAATTCACGAGCAGTACTTC

j_gene: TRBJ1-1
abundance: .
v_gene: TRBV27
len: 14
d_gene: .
CDR3aa: CASSLRGRNTEAFF
CDR3nt: TGTGCCAGCAGTTTAAGAGGGAGGAACACTGAAGCTTTCTTT

j_gene: TRBJ2-6
abundance: .
v_gene: TRBV19
len: 20
d_gene: TRBD1
CDR3aa: CASTTLRGDRGRRGANVLTF
CDR3nt: TGTGCCAGTACCACTTTACGAGGGGACAGGGGACGGCGAGGGGCCAACGTCCTGACTTTC

j_gene: TRBJ2-3
abundance: .
v_gene: TRBV29-1
len: 13
d_gene: .
CDR3aa: CSVAVQTTDTQYF
CDR3nt: TGCAGCGTTGCCGTACAGACCACAGATACGCAGTATTTT

j_gene: TRBJ1-2
abundance: .
v_gene: TRBV29-1
len: 14
d_gene: TRBD1
CDR3aa: CSVGGQGVYYGYTF
CDR3nt: TGCAGCGTTGGTGGTCAGGGGGTCTACTATGGCTACACCTTC

j_gene: TRBJ2-2
abundance: .
v_gene: TRBV29-1
len: 12
d_gene: .
CDR3aa: CSVERGAGELFF
CDR3nt: TGCAGCGTTGAAAGGGGTGCCGGGGAGCTGTTTTTT

j_gene: TRBJ1-2
abundance: .
v_gene: TRBV19
len: 17
d_gene: .
CDR3aa: CASSIVGLGRQNYGYTF
CDR3nt: TGTGCCAGTAGTATAGTGGGTTTGGGCAGACAGAACTATGGCTACACCTTC

j_gene: TRBJ1-2
abundance: .
v_gene: TRBV7-2
len: 14
d_gene: TRBD1
CDR3aa: CASSLGQYHYGYTF
CDR3nt: TGTGCCAGCAGCCTGGGACAGTATCACTATGGCTACACCTTC

j_gene: TRBJ1-1
abundance: .
v_gene: TRBV7-9
len: 12
d_gene: .
CDR3aa: CASSLVQLEAFF
CDR3nt: TGTGCCAGCAGCTTAGTGCAACTTGAAGCTTTCTTT

j_gene: TRBJ1-5
abundance: .
v_gene: TRBV5-6
len: 17
d_gene: TRBD1
CDR3aa: CASSLGTGWSGNQPQHF
CDR3nt: TGTGCCAGCAGTCTCGGGACAGGGTGGTCCGGCAATCAGCCCCAGCATTTT

j_gene: TRBJ2-3
abundance: .
v_gene: TRBV7-4
len: 16
d_gene: .
CDR3aa: CASSSPPEPSTDTQYF
CDR3nt: TGTGCCAGCAGCTCCCCTCCAGAACCTAGCACAGATACGCAGTATTTT

j_gene: TRBJ1-2
abundance: .
v_gene: TRBV28
len: 14
d_gene: .
CDR3aa: CATLAGIGPYGYTF
CDR3nt: TGTGCCACCCTAGCCGGGATAGGGCCCTATGGCTACACCTTC

j_gene: TRBJ2-1
abundance: .
v_gene: TRBV6-5
len: 16
d_gene: .
CDR3aa: CASSYSGDMSYNEQFF
CDR3nt: TGTGCCAGCAGTTACTCGGGGGACATGTCCTACAATGAGCAGTTCTTC

j_gene: TRBJ1-2
abundance: .
v_gene: TRBV5-1
len: 16
d_gene: TRBD1
CDR3aa: CASSSAPGQLTYGYTF
CDR3nt: TGCGCCAGCAGCTCTGCACCGGGACAGCTCACCTATGGCTACACCTTC

j_gene: TRBJ2-7
abundance: .
v_gene: TRBV2
len: 13
d_gene: .
CDR3aa: CASSLDFAYEQYF
CDR3nt: TGTGCCAGCAGTTTGGACTTCGCCTACGAGCAGTACTTC

j_gene: TRBJ2-3
abundance: .
v_gene: TRBV6-5
len: 15
d_gene: .
CDR3aa: CASTQEGLVTDKQYF
CDR3nt: TGTGCCAGCACTCAAGAGGGACTTGTCACAGATAAGCAGTATTTT

j_gene: TRBJ2-3
abundance: .
v_gene: TRBV6-5
len: 15
d_gene: .
CDR3aa: CASSPRRTDTDKQYF
CDR3nt: TGTGCCAGCAGTCCCCGAAGGACAGACACAGATAAGCAGTATTTT

j_gene: TRBJ2-5
abundance: .
v_gene: TRBV4-1
len: 14
d_gene: .
CDR3aa: CASSQEGGIETQYF
CDR3nt: TGCGCCAGCAGCCAAGAGGGAGGAATAGAGACCCAGTACTTC

j_gene: TRBJ2-7
abundance: .
v_gene: TRBV6-1
len: 14
d_gene: TRBD1
CDR3aa: CASSPGQGAYEQYF
CDR3nt: TGTGCCAGCAGCCCGGGACAGGGGGCCTACGAGCAGTACTTC

j_gene: TRBJ2-3
abundance: .
v_gene: TRBV5-1
len: 14
d_gene: TRBD1
CDR3aa: CASSLTGGADTQYF
CDR3nt: TGCGCCAGCAGCCTAACAGGGGGTGCAGATACGCAGTATTTT

j_gene: TRBJ2-7
abundance: .
v_gene: TRBV30
len: 19
d_gene: TRBD2
CDR3aa: CAGEGARGLAGVGSYEQYF
CDR3nt: TGTGCCGGGGAGGGTGCAAGGGGACTAGCGGGAGTGGGGTCCTACGAGCAGTACTTC

j_gene: TRBJ2-3
abundance: .
v_gene: TRBV19
len: 17
d_gene: TRBD2
CDR3aa: CASSIAGGRPRRDTQYF
CDR3nt: TGTGCCAGTAGTATAGCTGGCGGGAGGCCTCGCAGGGATACGCAGTATTTT

j_gene: TRBJ1-5
abundance: .
v_gene: TRBV7-9
len: 14
d_gene: .
CDR3aa: CASSMGQGGQPQHF
CDR3nt: TGTGCCAGCAGTATGGGGCAGGGTGGTCAGCCCCAGCATTTT

j_gene: TRBJ2-7
abundance: .
v_gene: TRBV6-5
len: 14
d_gene: TRBD2
CDR3aa: CASSSLQSGGEQYF
CDR3nt: TGTGCCAGCAGTTCGTTACAAAGCGGGGGCGAGCAGTACTTC

j_gene: TRBJ2-1
abundance: .
v_gene: TRBV7-3
len: 13
d_gene: .
CDR3aa: CASSLDSDNEQFF
CDR3nt: TGTGCCAGCAGCTTAGACAGCGACAATGAGCAGTTCTTC

j_gene: TRBJ1-2
abundance: .
v_gene: TRBV28
len: 13
d_gene: .
CDR3aa: CASKNRDGYGYTF
CDR3nt: TGTGCCAGCAAAAACCGGGATGGCTATGGCTACACCTTC

j_gene: TRBJ2-1
abundance: .
v_gene: TRBV18
len: 16
d_gene: .
CDR3aa: CASSPDTSSDHNEQFF
CDR3nt: TGTGCCAGCTCACCAGACACTAGCAGCGATCACAATGAGCAGTTCTTC

j_gene: TRBJ1-1
abundance: medium-sized
v_gene: TRBV7-9
len: 15
d_gene: TRBD1
CDR3aa: CASSSLGDSPTEAFF
CDR3nt: TGTGCCAGCAGCTCATTGGGGGACAGCCCCACTGAAGCTTTCTTT